Below, 30 T cell receptor beta chains from the same sample are listed, as sequenced in a study of cytomegalovirus exposure and HLA in healthy donors (dated by TCRdb to about 2017). The library was generated by the immunoSEQ multiplex PCR assay. For the multiplex PCR, a mixture combining 60 forward primers for TCR Vbeta segments and 13 reverse primers for TCR Jbeta segments was used. The table comes from immuneACCESS by way of TCRdb, which keeps in-frame sequences with V and J called. Part of the clones is missing from these tables; in studies checked, under half for an unresolved V gene and the rest for unknown reasons. For this sample the table gives 170,000 or so clones, of which around 83% were detected only once. The ten biggest clones cover about 1.6% of the sample. Sequencing was carried out using PBMCs. The receptors originated from a man aged 45-65 years in good health and CMV-seronegative.

This clone was seen a handful of times. CDR3 in DNA: TGCGCCAGCAGTGGACAGGTAGGACCTGAAGCTTTCTTT. Translation gives CASSGQVGPEAFF. The chain uses TRBV23-1 and TRBJ1-1; 7 bases match TRBD1. TRBV23-1 is marked as an open reading frame, function uncertain. This CDR3 has 13 residues. The ends lost 5 bases at V and 6 bases at J; junction bases unmatched: 6.

The chain recombines TRBV6-5 with TRBJ1-5, with TRBD1 as a possible D gene (5 bases). Germline V CDR1 and CDR2: MNHEY, SVGAGI. This CDR3 spans 13 amino acids. The V and J ends lost 6 bases and 4 bases respectively, with 10 bases between them. CDR3 protein: CASSLDRNQPQHF. CDR3 bases: TGTGCCAGCAGCCTCGACAGAAATCAGCCCCAGCATTTT.

This clone appeared a single time. The chain combines TRBV18 with TRBJ1-5, with TRBD1 matching 9 bases. The CDR3 consists of 14 residues. With V trimmed by 2 bases and J by 5 bases, 1 base remained unmatched. From germline, CDR1 is KGHSH and CDR2 LQKENI. This chain's CDR3 is CASSPTGGHQPQHF. In nucleotides, the CDR3 is TGTGCCAGCTCACCAACAGGGGGCCATCAGCCCCAGCATTTT.

The rearrangement joins TRBV19 to TRBJ1-3, with TRBD1 matching 7 bases. Germline V gene lookup returns CDR1 LNHDA and CDR2 SQIVND (reference sequence). The CDR3 loop spans 17 amino acids. With V trimmed by 5 bases and J by 0 bases, 10 bases remained unmatched. This CDR3 reads CASSPGGWIFSGNTIYF. The CDR3 DNA follows: TGTGCCAGTAGTCCAGGGGGTTGGATTTTCTCTGGAAACACCATATATTTT.

The V and J genes are TRBV2 and TRBJ2-3, with D possibly TRBD2 on 5 matching bases. This CDR3 comprises 13 residues. From germline, CDR1 is SNHLY and CDR2 FYNNEI. With 6 bases removed from V and 1 base from J, the gap between germline ends came to 8 bases. This chain's CDR3 is CASRRVRTDTQYF. The CDR3 DNA follows: TGTGCCAGCAGGCGGGTCCGCACAGATACGCAGTATTTT. Complete variable domain (other parts from reference TRBV2 and TRBJ2-3): EPEVTQTPSHQVTQMGQEVILRCVPISNHLYFYWYRQILGQKVEFLVSFYNNEISEKSEIFDDQFSVERPDGSNFTLKIRSTKLEDSAMYFCASRRVRTDTQYFGPGTRLTVL.

The CDR3 region is CASSESSRENAWQFF. CDR3 sequence (DNA): TGTGCCAGCAGTGAATCGTCCCGGGAGAATGCGTGGCAGTTCTTC. The chain uses TRBV2 and TRBJ2-1, with a weak D call TRBD2 (6 bases). The CDR3 spans 15 residues. Germline V CDR1 and CDR2: SNHLY, FYNNEI. The V end lost 2 bases, the J end lost 12 bases, and 20 bases lay between the germline ends.

This chain links TRBV14 with TRBJ1-2; D is uncertain. V lost 1 base to trimming and J lost 0 bases, with 9 bases between them. Germline-derived CDR1 and CDR2 are SGHDN and FVKESK. The CDR3 consists of 15 residues. Here the CDR3 DNA reads TGTGCCAGCAGCCAAGGCGGTTCAGCTAACTATGGCTACACCTTC. Its translation is CASSQGGSANYGYTF. Complete variable domain (other parts from reference TRBV14 and TRBJ1-2): EAGVTQFPSHSVIEKGQTVTLRCDPISGHDNLYWYRRVMGKEIKFLLHFVKESKQDESGMPNNRFLAERTGGTYSTLKVQPAELEDSGVYFCASSQGGSANYGYTFGSGTRLTVV.

This clone was found many times. The J gene is TRBJ2-3, the V gene TRBV4-1, with 7 bases that match TRBD1. Germline V gene lookup returns CDR1 MGHRA and CDR2 YSYEKL. Losses at the gene ends were 4 bases for V and 2 bases for J; bases not matched to a gene: 3. CDR3 length: 14 residues. CDR3: CASSRQGNTDTQYF. CDR3 in DNA: TGCGCCAGCAGCCGACAGGGTAACACAGATACGCAGTATTTT.

This chain links TRBV29-1 with TRBJ2-3; 7 bases line up with TRBD1. Trimming cost V 8 bases and J 0 bases; bases outside gene matches: 5. The CDR3 runs to 13 residues. Germline V gene sequence: CDR1 SQVTM, CDR2 ANQGSEA. CDR3 nucleotide sequence: TGCAGCACGGGACAGATGAGCACAGATACGCAGTATTTT. The encoded protein is CSTGQMSTDTQYF.

The chain has TRBV21-1 and TRBJ2-4; the table names TRBD2, a call not compared with the DNA. TRBV21-1 is flagged as a pseudogene. The CDR3 spans 17 residues. CDR3 sequence: CASSELAGSYDKNIQYF. The CDR3 DNA sequence: TGTGCCAGCAGCGAGTTAGCGGGGTCGTATGACAAAAACATTCAGTACTTC.

The chain has TRBV4-2 and TRBJ2-1, with TRBD1 as a possible D gene (5 bases). CDR1 is LGHNA and CDR2 is YNFKEQ in the germline V gene. Trimming cost V 6 bases and J 1 base, with 10 bases left between them. The CDR3 contains 14 residues. CDR3 sequence (DNA): TGTGCCAGCAGGATAGACAGTTCCTACAATGAGCAGTTCTTC. Protein: CASRIDSSYNEQFF.

V and J are TRBV11-2 and TRBJ2-7; D not certain. The CDR3 is 12 residues long. Germline V gene sequence: CDR1 SGHAT, CDR2 FQNNGV. The V end was cut by 5 bases, the J end by 0 bases, with 5 bases between. The CDR3 here is CASSRSSYEQYF. The CDR3 DNA is TGTGCCAGCAGCCGTAGCTCCTACGAGCAGTACTTC.

The chain joins TRBV2 to TRBJ2-6, with D perhaps TRBD1 (6 bases). Germline V gives CDR1 SNHLY, CDR2 FYNNEI. The V end was cut by 6 bases, the J end by 0 bases, with 18 bases between. CDR3 length: 18 residues. As DNA, the CDR3 is TGTGCCAGCAGCCTTATACAGGGAACCCGCTCTGGGGCCAACGTCCTGACTTTC. It translates to CASSLIQGTRSGANVLTF.

The rearrangement joins TRBV7-2 to TRBJ2-3; 9 bases are a match to TRBD1. V shed 0 bases and J 6 bases; nucleotides not matched to a gene: 1. The CDR3 runs 14 residues. CDR1 and CDR2 from the germline V gene are SGHTA and FQGNSA. This CDR3 is CASSLATGGDTQYF. CDR3 nucleotide sequence: TGTGCCAGCAGCTTAGCGACAGGGGGTGATACGCAGTATTTT.

This chain joins TRBV18 and TRBJ1-3; unclear D gene. This CDR3 has 16 amino acids. V gave up 1 base and J gave up 4 bases, with 14 bases separating them. Germline-derived CDR1 and CDR2 are KGHSH and LQKENI. The CDR3 here is CASSPLPTGEGNTIYF. DNA of the CDR3: TGTGCCAGCTCACCACTACCGACGGGAGAAGGAAACACCATATATTTT.

J is TRBJ2-2 and V is TRBV4-3; perhaps TRBD2 as D (6 bases). Germline CDR1 reads LGHNA; CDR2 reads YSLEER. Trimming removed 0 bases at V and 6 bases at J, with 14 bases between. The CDR3 runs 16 residues. The CDR3 DNA reads TGCGCCAGCAGCCAAGATAGGGCTAGCGTGTCCGGGGAGCTGTTTTTT. Its translation is CASSQDRASVSGELFF.

Regarding this clone: Other DNA sequences within the sample encode an identical CDR3. The J gene is TRBJ2-3, the V gene TRBV4-2; tentative D call: TRBD1 (6 bases). CDR3 length equals 14 residues. In germline, CDR1 is LGHNA, CDR2 YNFKEQ. Trimming took off 9 bases at V and 0 bases at J, with 13 bases between the two ends. CDR3 residues: CASRSTGSTDTQYF. The CDR3 coding sequence is TGTGCCAGTAGGAGTACAGGGAGCACAGATACGCAGTATTTT.

The gene calls are TRBV4-3 and TRBJ2-3; D is perhaps TRBD2 (6 bases). The V end lost 2 bases, the J end lost 0 bases, and 21 bases lay between the germline ends. CDR1 is LGHNA, CDR2 YSLEER, per germline. The CDR3 is 19 amino acids. The CDR3 spells CASSQQGRGITKSTDTQYF. For the CDR3, the DNA is TGCGCCAGCAGCCAACAAGGGCGGGGTATAACCAAAAGCACAGATACGCAGTATTTT.

This sequence joins TRBV9 and TRBJ2-1; 15 bases match TRBD2. The germline CDR1 and CDR2 sequences are SGDLS and YYNGEE. The CDR3 sequence is 18 residues long. The J segment lost 2 bases and the V segment lost 2 bases, leaving 5 bases of the junction unmatched. The CDR3 reads CASSVGLAGGEAYNEQFF. CDR3 DNA: TGTGCCAGCAGCGTGGGACTAGCGGGGGGTGAGGCCTACAATGAGCAGTTCTTC.

This sequence joins TRBV9 and TRBJ2-3, with 7 bases fitting TRBD2. V trimming: 0 bases; J trimming: 0 bases; junction bases outside the gene matches: 7. CDR3 length: 17 residues. CDR1 and CDR2 from the germline V gene are SGDLS and YYNGEE. The CDR3 loop reads CASSVAPWRGSTDTQYF. CDR3 sequence (DNA): TGTGCCAGCAGCGTAGCCCCGTGGCGGGGGAGCACAGATACGCAGTATTTT.

The CDR3 DNA reads as TGTGCCAGTAACTTAAGGACAGGGGGTAACTATGGCTACACCTTC. Translated: CASNLRTGGNYGYTF. This chain connects TRBV19 to TRBJ1-2; 10 bases fit TRBD1. The CDR3 extends over 15 amino acids. CDR1 is LNHDA and CDR2 is SQIVND in the germline V gene (reference sequence). Trimming cost V 7 bases and J 1 base; bases outside gene matches: 6.

This clone occurred once. V usage is TRBV7-2 and J usage is TRBJ2-5; 7 nucleotides agree with TRBD2. Unmatched junction bases numbered 10, after V lost 8 bases and J lost 4 bases. This CDR3 comprises 14 residues. Per the germline V gene, CDR1 is SGHTA and CDR2 is FQGNSA. The CDR3 sequence is CASGWAGVGETQYF. The CDR3 DNA sequence: TGTGCCAGCGGATGGGCGGGAGTAGGAGAGACCCAGTACTTC. The variable domain in full, completed from reference TRBV7-2 and TRBJ2-5, reads GAGVSQSPSNKVTEKGKDVELRCDPISGHTALYWYRQSLGQGLEFLIYFQGNSAPDKSGLPSDRFSAERTGGSVSTLTIQRTQQEDSAVYLCASGWAGVGETQYFGPGTRLLVL.

This clone has only a few counts. J is TRBJ2-6 and V is TRBV28; tentative D call: TRBD1 (5 bases). The CDR3 length is 16 residues. The V end lost 7 bases, the J end lost 1 base, and 14 bases lay between the germline ends. Germline CDR1 MDHEN, CDR2 SYDVKM. As DNA, the CDR3 is TGTGCCAGCAACCCAGGGATAGGGTCTGGGGCCAACGTCCTGACTTTC. This translates into CASNPGIGSGANVLTF.

V usage is TRBV6-1 and J usage is TRBJ2-2, with D tentatively TRBD2 (7 bases). Germline V gene sequence: CDR1 MNHNS, CDR2 SASEGT. The CDR3 is 15 amino acids. Trimming cost V 6 bases and J 4 bases, with 15 bases left between them. CDR3 residues: CASSPRRGGTGELFF. The CDR3 nucleotides read TGTGCCAGCAGCCCCCGGAGGGGGGGCACCGGGGAGCTGTTTTTT.

The chain has TRBV7-3 and TRBJ2-1; 10 bases agree with TRBD2. Germline assignment: CDR1 SGHTA and CDR2 FQGTGA. This CDR3 has 16 residues. V shed 10 bases, J shed 6 bases, and the junction held 15 bases outside the gene matches. The CDR3 region is CATAPSGGASGNEQFF. CDR3 nucleotides: TGTGCCACCGCACCGAGCGGGGGGGCCTCGGGCAATGAGCAGTTCTTC.

The chain uses TRBV7-2 and TRBJ2-7, with a tentative D call TRBD2 (5 bases). Germline CDR1 is SGHTA and CDR2 is FQGNSA. This CDR3 has 17 residues. The V end lost 6 bases, the J end lost 1 base, and 22 bases lay between the germline ends. The CDR3 region has the DNA TGTGCCAGCAGTCCAGGCAACACTAGGCACAGATCCTACGAGCAGTACTTC. It yields the protein CASSPGNTRHRSYEQYF.

This chain joins TRBV28 and TRBJ2-3; no firm D call. V was clipped by 6 bases and J by 2 bases, with 12 bases between them. Germline lookup yields CDR1 MDHEN and CDR2 SYDVKM. The CDR3 is 14 residues long. The CDR3 nucleotides read TGTGCCAGCAGGTTGGGCATAAACACAGATACGCAGTATTTT. Translating gives CASRLGINTDTQYF.

This rearrangement joins TRBV9 to TRBJ1-2, with TRBD1 as a possible D gene (5 bases). The CDR3 consists of 16 residues. Germline values: CDR1 SGDLS, CDR2 YYNGEE. Trimming stripped 1 base from V and 4 bases from J, with 17 bases between. The CDR3 DNA follows: TGTGCCAGCAGCGTAACGGCGCAAGACAGTATCTATGGCTACACCTTC. Encoded protein: CASSVTAQDSIYGYTF.

The chain combines TRBV27 with TRBJ1-1, with 7 bases lining up with TRBD1. Germline V CDR1 and CDR2: MNHEY, SMNVEV (reference sequence). The CDR3 consists of 15 residues. J lost 1 base, V lost 5 bases, and 7 bases had no gene match. CDR3 DNA: TGTGCCAGCAGTCCCATGGGACAGCCGAACACTGAAGCTTTCTTT. This codes for CASSPMGQPNTEAFF.

This clone has more than one count but fewer than ten. DNA for the CDR3: TGTGCCAGCCTGGGGGGTCACTCCTACGAGCAGTACTTC. Translating gives CASLGGHSYEQYF. The chain couples TRBV6-5 to TRBJ2-7; D possibly corresponds to TRBD2 (6 bases). The CDR3 covers 13 residues. V gave up 8 bases and J gave up 0 bases, with 11 bases separating them. Germline CDR1 is MNHEY and CDR2 is SVGAGI.